The 20 T cell receptor beta chains below were found in one sample sequenced in a study of cytomegalovirus exposure and HLA in healthy donors. Researchers ran the PCR with 60 Vbeta and 13 Jbeta primers. Profiling relied on immunoSEQ multiplex PCR, and the TCRdb table lists in-frame clones only, not all of them. The sample yields about 160,000 clones, 70% to 90% seen once. Specimen: PBMCs. These receptors all come from a man aged 18 to 35 in good health and CMV-seropositive.

The genes are TRBV5-6 and TRBJ1-1; 10 positions match TRBD1. The V segment lost 4 bases and the J segment 6 bases; nucleotides outside the gene matches: 9. This CDR3 spans 15 amino acids. Looked up from germline, CDR1 is SGHDT and CDR2 is YYEEEE. In DNA form, the CDR3 reads TGTGCCAGCAGCGGTGACAGGGGGCTGAAGTCTGAAGCTTTCTTT. It yields the protein CASSGDRGLKSEAFF.

The CDR3 region is CASSLDFMHRADTGELFF. In DNA form, the CDR3 reads TGTGCCAGCAGCTTAGATTTTATGCACAGGGCCGACACCGGGGAGCTGTTTTTT. The genes are TRBV7-2 and TRBJ2-2; D might be TRBD1 (6 bases). The CDR3 spans 18 residues. Germline V gene data show CDR1 as SGHTA and CDR2 as FQGNSA. Trimming cost V 1 base and J 3 bases, with 18 bases left between them.

This clone has just a few counts. The gene calls are TRBV2 and TRBJ1-1; 7 nucleotides align to TRBD1. The length of the CDR3 is 14 residues. Germline CDR1 and CDR2: SNHLY and FYNNEI. With V trimmed by 6 bases and J by 6 bases, 10 bases remained unmatched. CDR3 residues: CASRRTGPGAEAFF. CDR3 nucleotides: TGTGCCAGCAGGCGGACAGGCCCTGGGGCTGAAGCTTTCTTT.

The V call is TRBV7-3, the J call TRBJ2-7; tentatively, D is TRBD2 (6 bases). V was shortened by 6 bases and J by 5 bases, with 14 bases between the two germline ends. Germline loops: CDR1 SGHTA, CDR2 FQGTGA. This CDR3 comprises 13 residues. The CDR3 region has the DNA TGTGCCAGCAGTCGAAAGGGAGGACACGAGCAGTACTTC. Translating gives CASSRKGGHEQYF.

The chain carries TRBV6-5 and TRBJ1-2; D perhaps matches TRBD1 (6 bases). V was clipped by 7 bases and J by 1 base, with 16 bases between them. The length of the CDR3 is 15 residues. Germline lookup yields CDR1 MNHEY and CDR2 SVGAGI. CDR3 in amino acids: CASTQTGTYNYGYTF. The CDR3 bases are TGTGCCAGCACACAAACAGGGACCTATAACTATGGCTACACCTTC.

The chain combines TRBV7-6 with TRBJ2-1; TRBD1 agrees at 7 bases. The CDR3 spans 16 residues. The trim removed 5 bases at V and 2 bases at J, leaving 9 bases unmatched. Germline-derived CDR1 and CDR2 are SGHVS and FNYEAQ. CDR3 in DNA: TGTGCCAGCAGCGCAACCGGGACAGCAGCCTACAATGAGCAGTTCTTC. Encoded protein: CASSATGTAAYNEQFF. The variable domain in full, with the rest retrieved from reference TRBV7-6 and TRBJ2-1, is GAGVSQSPRYKVTKRGQDVALRCDPISGHVSLYWYRQALGQGPEFLTYFNYEAQQDKSGLPNDRFSAERPEGSISTLTIQRTEQRDSAMYRCASSATGTAAYNEQFFGPGTRLTVL.

The genes are TRBV18 and TRBJ2-7; no clear D. Germline values: CDR1 KGHSH, CDR2 LQKENI. This CDR3 has 12 amino acids. Trimming cost V 5 bases and J 4 bases, with 9 bases left between them. Here the CDR3 DNA reads TGTGCCAGCTCATTAGACAATTACGAGCAGTACTTC. Translation gives CASSLDNYEQYF.

In this sample, this clone turned up once. The V gene is TRBV19, the J gene TRBJ2-3, with TRBD1 matching 9 bases. Germline V gene sequence: CDR1 LNHDA, CDR2 SQIVND (reference sequence). V was clipped by 1 base and J by 4 bases; unmatched bases: 6. The CDR3 totals 16 residues. CDR3 amino acids: CASSIAWTGVADTQYF. The CDR3 nucleotides are TGTGCCAGTAGTATAGCGTGGACAGGGGTAGCAGATACGCAGTATTTT.

The chain employs TRBV9 and TRBJ2-3; TRBD2 matches 8 bases. The trim removed 0 bases at V and 1 base at J, leaving 7 bases unmatched. The CDR3 is 17 amino acids. In germline, CDR1 is SGDLS, CDR2 YYNGEE. Written as DNA, the CDR3 is TGTGCCAGCAGCGTAGGGGGAGCGGGGGCACGCACAGATACGCAGTATTTT. It codes for CASSVGGAGARTDTQYF.

The rearrangement links TRBV7-2 to TRBJ2-1, with TRBD2 matching 9 bases. Germline CDR1 SGHTA, CDR2 FQGNSA. The CDR3 length is 15 residues. V lost 5 bases to trimming and J lost 8 bases; unmatched junction nucleotides: 10. The CDR3 bases are TGTGCCAGCAGCCTTCGGGCGGGGGGGCCCGATGAGCAGTTCTTC. This gives the protein CASSLRAGGPDEQFF.

The chain links TRBV4-3 to TRBJ2-2; 9 positions match TRBD1. The CDR3 spans 14 residues. The germline gives CDR1 LGHNA, CDR2 YSLEER. V was pared by 5 bases and J by 7 bases, with 5 bases of the junction left unmatched. DNA of the CDR3: TGCGCCAGCAGCGTACAGGGGGCTGGCGGGGAGCTGTTTTTT. This codes for CASSVQGAGGELFF.

The V gene is TRBV9, the J gene TRBJ1-1, with a possible D match to TRBD1 (5 bases). The CDR3 length is 13 residues. CDR1 and CDR2 (germline): SGDLS, YYNGEE. V was shortened by 4 bases and J by 8 bases, with 15 bases between the two germline ends. CDR3 nucleotides: TGTGCCAGCAGCCCGGGGGGTGACAGAGAAGCTTTCTTT. Protein: CASSPGGDREAFF.

The table lists this clone with a few counts. The chain couples TRBV27 to TRBJ2-7, with a tentative D call TRBD2 (5 bases). The CDR3 covers 12 residues. CDR1 and CDR2 (germline): MNHEY, SMNVEV (reference sequence). V was shortened by 10 bases and J by 6 bases, with 16 bases between the two germline ends. The CDR3 loop is CATGPTRGEQYF. The CDR3 DNA reads TGTGCCACGGGCCCCACCCGGGGCGAGCAGTACTTC.

The chain combines TRBV25-1 with TRBJ2-3, with D uncertain. The germline V gene has CDR1 MGHDK and CDR2 SYGVNS. The CDR3 is 11 amino acids. The V end lost 7 bases, the J end lost 4 bases, and 6 bases lay between the germline ends. In DNA, the CDR3 is TGTGCCAGCACGTCGTCAGATACGCAGTATTTT. Its translation is CASTSSDTQYF.

V and J are TRBV12-5 and TRBJ2-2; no reliable D call. The germline gives CDR1 LGHNT, CDR2 FRNRAP. The CDR3 sequence is 10 residues long. The V gene lost 5 bases and the J gene lost 13 bases, with 8 bases spanning the gap. CDR3: CASGLSGLFF. The CDR3 DNA follows: TGTGCTAGTGGTCTGTCGGGGCTGTTTTTT.

The gene calls are TRBV9 and TRBJ1-1; D is undetermined. Germline-derived CDR1 and CDR2 are SGDLS and YYNGEE. Trimming took 0 bases from V and 3 from J, leaving 6 bases between them. The CDR3 length is 13 residues. The CDR3 DNA reads as TGTGCCAGCAGCGTAGCGGGGTACACTGAAGCTTTCTTT. Translating gives CASSVAGYTEAFF.

This chain's CDR3 is CASRNDGDSNQPQHF. The CDR3 DNA follows: TGTGCCAGCAGAAACGACGGAGATAGCAATCAGCCCCAGCATTTT. V is TRBV2 and J is TRBJ1-5; D unresolved. This CDR3 has 15 residues. Per germline, CDR1 SNHLY and CDR2 FYNNEI. The V and J ends lost 6 bases and 0 bases respectively, with 12 bases between them.

This clone was observed a handful of times. DNA of the CDR3: TGCAGCGTGCGTAACGACAGGGCAGGTAGAGATGGCTACACCTTC. Its translation is CSVRNDRAGRDGYTF. This chain uses TRBV29-1 with TRBJ1-2, with 7 bases that match TRBD1. J gave up 6 bases and V 6 bases, and 16 bases lay outside the gene matches. Germline V gene sequence: CDR1 SQVTM, CDR2 ANQGSEA. The CDR3 totals 15 residues. Full variable domain (missing parts from reference TRBV29-1 and TRBJ1-2): SAVISQKPSRDICQRGTSLTIQCQVDSQVTMMFWYRQQPGQSLTLIATANQGSEATYESGFVIDKFPISRPNLTFSTLTVSNMSPEDSSIYLCSVRNDRAGRDGYTFGSGTRLTVV.

The rearrangement joins TRBV18 to TRBJ1-1, with 8 nucleotides matching TRBD1. Per the germline V gene, CDR1 is KGHSH and CDR2 is LQKENI. This CDR3 comprises 14 residues. V lost 6 bases, J lost 4 bases, and 7 bases stayed unmatched. CDR3: CASSQQGASTEAFF. The CDR3 nucleotides read TGTGCCAGCTCTCAGCAGGGGGCCTCCACTGAAGCTTTCTTT. The full variable domain, completed using reference TRBV18 and TRBJ1-1, is NAGVMQNPRHLVRRRGQEARLRCSPMKGHSHVYWYRQLPEEGLKFMVYLQKENIIDESGMPKERFSAEFPKEGPSILRIQQVVRGDSAAYFCASSQQGASTEAFFGQGTRLTVV.

The chain uses TRBV5-1 and TRBJ1-4, with 8 bases that match TRBD1. The germline CDR1 and CDR2 sequences are SGHRS and YFSETQ. Losses at the gene ends were 4 bases for V and 5 bases for J; bases not matched to a gene: 7. The CDR3 runs 15 residues. CDR3 protein: CASSPGGMGNEKLFF. The CDR3 DNA is TGCGCCAGCAGCCCAGGGGGCATGGGGAATGAAAAACTGTTTTTT.